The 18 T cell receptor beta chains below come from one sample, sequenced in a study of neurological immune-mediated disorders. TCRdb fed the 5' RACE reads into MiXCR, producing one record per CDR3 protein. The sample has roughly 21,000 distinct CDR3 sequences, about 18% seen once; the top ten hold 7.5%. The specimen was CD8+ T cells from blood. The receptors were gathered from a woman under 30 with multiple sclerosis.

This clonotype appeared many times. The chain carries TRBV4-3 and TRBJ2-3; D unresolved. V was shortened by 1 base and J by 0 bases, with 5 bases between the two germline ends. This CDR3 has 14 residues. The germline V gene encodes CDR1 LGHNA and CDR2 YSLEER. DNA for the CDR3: TGCGCCAGCAGCCAAGGAGTCAGCACAGATACGCAGTATTTT. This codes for CASSQGVSTDTQYF.

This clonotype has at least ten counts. This CDR3 reads CASSVRARDKETQYF. DNA for the CDR3: TGTGCCAGCAGCGTAAGGGCACGAGACAAAGAGACCCAGTACTTC. This chain links TRBV9 with TRBJ2-5; no definite D call. Trimming stripped 1 base from V and 3 bases from J, with 13 bases between. Germline-derived CDR1 and CDR2 are SGDLS and YYNGEE. This CDR3 spans 15 amino acids.

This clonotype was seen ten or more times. The CDR3 coding sequence is TGCAGTGCTAGATACCAGGACAGGGTCTCGGGGCAGTACTTC. Residues: CSARYQDRVSGQYF. The V and J genes are TRBV20-1 and TRBJ2-7; 8 nucleotides align to TRBD1. V lost 2 bases, J lost 9 bases, and 12 bases stayed unmatched. Germline V CDR1 and CDR2: DFQATT, SNEGSKA (reference sequence). The CDR3 covers 14 residues.

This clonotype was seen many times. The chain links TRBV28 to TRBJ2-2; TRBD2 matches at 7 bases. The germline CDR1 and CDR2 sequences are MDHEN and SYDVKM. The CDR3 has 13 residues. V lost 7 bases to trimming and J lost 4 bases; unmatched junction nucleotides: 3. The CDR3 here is CASKRTSTGELFF. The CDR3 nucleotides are TGTGCCAGCAAGCGGACTAGCACCGGGGAGCTGTTTTTT.

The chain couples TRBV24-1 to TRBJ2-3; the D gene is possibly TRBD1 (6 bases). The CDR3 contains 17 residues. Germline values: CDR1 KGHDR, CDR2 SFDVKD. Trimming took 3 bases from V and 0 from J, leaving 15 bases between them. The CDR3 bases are TGTGCCACCAGTGATCCCCTGACAGGACCTAGCACAGATACGCAGTATTTT. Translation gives CATSDPLTGPSTDTQYF.

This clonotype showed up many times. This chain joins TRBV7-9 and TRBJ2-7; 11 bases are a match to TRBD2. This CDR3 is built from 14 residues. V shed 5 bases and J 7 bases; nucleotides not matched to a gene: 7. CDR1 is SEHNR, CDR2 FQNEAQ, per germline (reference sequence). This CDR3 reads CASSPSGTSGEQYV. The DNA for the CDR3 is TGTGCCAGCAGCCCCTCCGGGACTAGCGGAGAGCAGTACGTC.

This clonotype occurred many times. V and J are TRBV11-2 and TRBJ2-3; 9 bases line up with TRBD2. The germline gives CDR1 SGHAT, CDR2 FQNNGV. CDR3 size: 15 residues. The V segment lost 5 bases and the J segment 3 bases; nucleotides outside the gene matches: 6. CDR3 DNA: TGTGCCAGCAGCCCCCGAAGCGGGGGGACAGATACGCAGTATTTT. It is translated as CASSPRSGGTDTQYF.

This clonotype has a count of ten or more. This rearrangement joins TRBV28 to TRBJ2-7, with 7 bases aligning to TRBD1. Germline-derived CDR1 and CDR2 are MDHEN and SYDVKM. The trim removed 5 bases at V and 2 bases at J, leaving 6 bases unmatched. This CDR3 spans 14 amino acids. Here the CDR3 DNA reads TGTGCCAGCAGTCCGGGACAGAGACCCTACGAGCAGTACGTC. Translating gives CASSPGQRPYEQYV.

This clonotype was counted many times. CDR3 nucleotide sequence: TGTGCCAGCAGTTTGGTAGACTTCGAGACCCAGTACTTC. As protein: CASSLVDFETQYF. This sequence joins TRBV28 and TRBJ2-5; D remains unclear. V lost 3 bases and J lost 5, with 10 bases in between. Germline CDR1 is MDHEN and CDR2 is SYDVKM. This CDR3 has 13 amino acids.

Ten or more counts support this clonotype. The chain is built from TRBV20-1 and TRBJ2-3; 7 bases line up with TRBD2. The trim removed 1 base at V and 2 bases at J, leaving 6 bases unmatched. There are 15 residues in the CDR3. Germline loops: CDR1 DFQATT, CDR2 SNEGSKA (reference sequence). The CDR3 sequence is CSARGEGPFTDTQYF. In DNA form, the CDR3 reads TGCAGTGCTAGAGGGGAGGGGCCCTTCACAGATACGCAGTATTTT.

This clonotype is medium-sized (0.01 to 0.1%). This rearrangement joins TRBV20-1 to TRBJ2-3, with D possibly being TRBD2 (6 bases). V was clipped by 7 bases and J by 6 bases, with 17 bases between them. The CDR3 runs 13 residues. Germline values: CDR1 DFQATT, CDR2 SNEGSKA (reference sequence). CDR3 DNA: TGCAGTGGATTACTAGCAAAGGCGGATACGCAGTATTTT. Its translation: CSGLLAKADTQYF.

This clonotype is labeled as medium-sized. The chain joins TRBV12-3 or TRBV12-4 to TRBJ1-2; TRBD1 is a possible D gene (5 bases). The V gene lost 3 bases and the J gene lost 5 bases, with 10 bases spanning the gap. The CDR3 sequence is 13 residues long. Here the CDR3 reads CASSFDREYGYTF. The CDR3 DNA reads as TGTGCCAGCAGTTTTGACAGAGAATATGGCTACACCTTC.

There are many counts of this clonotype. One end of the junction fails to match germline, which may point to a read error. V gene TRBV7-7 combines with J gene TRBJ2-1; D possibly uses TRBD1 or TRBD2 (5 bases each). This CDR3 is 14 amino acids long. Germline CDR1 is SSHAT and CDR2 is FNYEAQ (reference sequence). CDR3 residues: CASSLEGKYNEQFF. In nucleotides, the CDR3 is TGTGCTAGCAGCCTTGAGGGGAAATACAATGAGCAGTTCTTC.

CDR3 coding DNA: TGCGCCAGCAGCACCGGACAGGGCCCCTACGAGCAGTACGTC. Translation: CASSTGQGPYEQYV. V and J are TRBV5-1 and TRBJ2-7, with TRBD1 matching over 8 bases. The V segment lost 4 bases and the J segment 2 bases; nucleotides outside the gene matches: 5. The CDR3 covers 14 residues. Germline-derived CDR1 and CDR2 are SGHRS and YFSETQ.

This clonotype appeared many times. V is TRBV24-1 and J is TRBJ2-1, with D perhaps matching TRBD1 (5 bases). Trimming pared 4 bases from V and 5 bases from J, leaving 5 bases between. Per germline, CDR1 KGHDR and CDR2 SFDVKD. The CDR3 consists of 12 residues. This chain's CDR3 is CATSEGDNEQFF. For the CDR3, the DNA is TGTGCCACCAGTGAAGGGGACAATGAGCAGTTCTTC.

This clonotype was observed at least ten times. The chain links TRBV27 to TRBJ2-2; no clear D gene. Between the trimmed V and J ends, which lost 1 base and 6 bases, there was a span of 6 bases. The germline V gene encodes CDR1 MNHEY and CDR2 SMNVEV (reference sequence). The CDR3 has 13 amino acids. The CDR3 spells CASSLFSAGELFF. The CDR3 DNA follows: TGTGCCAGCAGTTTATTTAGTGCCGGGGAGCTGTTTTTT.

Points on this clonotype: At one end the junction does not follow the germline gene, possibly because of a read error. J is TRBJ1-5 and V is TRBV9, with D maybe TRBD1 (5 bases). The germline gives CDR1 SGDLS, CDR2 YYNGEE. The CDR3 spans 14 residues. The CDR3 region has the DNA TGTGCCAGAAGCGTAGGTGACAGTAATCAGCCCCAGCATTTT. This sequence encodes CARSVGDSNQPQHF.

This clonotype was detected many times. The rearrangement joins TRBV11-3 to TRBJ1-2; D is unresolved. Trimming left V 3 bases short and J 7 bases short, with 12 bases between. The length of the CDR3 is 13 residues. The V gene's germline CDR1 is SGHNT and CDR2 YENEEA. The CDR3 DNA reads TGTGCCAGCAGCTTGTATGGGTCTAGTGGCTACACCTTC. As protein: CASSLYGSSGYTF.